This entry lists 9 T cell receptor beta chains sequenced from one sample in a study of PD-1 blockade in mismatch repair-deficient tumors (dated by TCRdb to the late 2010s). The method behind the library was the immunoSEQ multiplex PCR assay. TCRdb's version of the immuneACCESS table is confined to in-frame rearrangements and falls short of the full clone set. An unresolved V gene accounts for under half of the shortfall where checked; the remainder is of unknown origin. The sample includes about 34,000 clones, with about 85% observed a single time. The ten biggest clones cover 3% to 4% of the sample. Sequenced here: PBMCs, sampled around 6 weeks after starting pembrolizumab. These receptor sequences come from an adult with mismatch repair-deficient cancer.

The CDR3 DNA follows: TGTGCCAGCAGCTTATTTGGGTGGCAGATATGGCAGGACACTGAAGCTTTCTTT. Protein product: CASSLFGWQIWQDTEAFF. The V call is TRBV7-2, the J call TRBJ1-1; D remains unclear. Germline loops: CDR1 SGHTA, CDR2 FQGNSA. This CDR3 is 18 amino acids long. The germline V and J ends were trimmed by 2 bases and 3 bases, with 22 bases remaining between them. Using reference TRBV7-2 and TRBJ1-1 for the parts outside the CDR3, the full variable domain is GAGVSQSPSNKVTEKGKDVELRCDPISGHTALYWYRQSLGQGLEFLIYFQGNSAPDKSGLPSDRFSAERTGGSVSTLTIQRTQQEDSAVYLCASSLFGWQIWQDTEAFFGQGTRLTVV.

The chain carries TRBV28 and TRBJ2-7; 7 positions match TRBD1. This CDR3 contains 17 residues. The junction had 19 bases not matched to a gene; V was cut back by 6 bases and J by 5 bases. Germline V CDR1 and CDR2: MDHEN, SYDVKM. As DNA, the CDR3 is TGTGCCAGCAGCCCAGGCGGTGCTGGACAGGCTGGCCACGAGCAGTACTTC. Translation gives CASSPGGAGQAGHEQYF.

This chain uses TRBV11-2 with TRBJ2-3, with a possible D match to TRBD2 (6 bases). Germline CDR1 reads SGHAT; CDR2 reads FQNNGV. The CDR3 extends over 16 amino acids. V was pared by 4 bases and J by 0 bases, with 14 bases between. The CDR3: CASSSLAIPSTDTQYF. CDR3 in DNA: TGTGCCAGCAGCTCCCTAGCGATCCCTAGCACAGATACGCAGTATTTT.

Here the CDR3 DNA reads TGTGCCAGCAGCAGAAAAGGACTAGCCTCCTACGAGCAGTACTTC. It yields the protein CASSRKGLASYEQYF. The J gene is TRBJ2-7, the V gene TRBV5-6, with TRBD2 identical over 8 bases. The CDR3 spans 15 residues. Trimming at V came to 4 bases and at J to 0 bases, leaving 6 bases not matched to a gene. Per the germline V gene, CDR1 is SGHDT and CDR2 is YYEEEE.

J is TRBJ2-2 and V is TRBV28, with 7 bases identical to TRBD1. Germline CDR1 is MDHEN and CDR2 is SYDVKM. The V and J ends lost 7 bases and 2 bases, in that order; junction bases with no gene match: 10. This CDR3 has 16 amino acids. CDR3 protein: CASTTPTGRNTGELFF. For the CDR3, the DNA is TGTGCCAGCACAACACCGACAGGGCGAAACACCGGGGAGCTGTTTTTT.

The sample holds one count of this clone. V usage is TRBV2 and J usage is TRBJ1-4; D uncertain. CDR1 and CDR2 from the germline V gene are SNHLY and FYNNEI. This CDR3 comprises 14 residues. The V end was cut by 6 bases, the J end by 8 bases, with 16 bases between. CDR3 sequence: CASRGTVNREKLFF. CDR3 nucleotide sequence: TGTGCCAGCAGGGGTACAGTAAACCGGGAAAAACTGTTTTTT.

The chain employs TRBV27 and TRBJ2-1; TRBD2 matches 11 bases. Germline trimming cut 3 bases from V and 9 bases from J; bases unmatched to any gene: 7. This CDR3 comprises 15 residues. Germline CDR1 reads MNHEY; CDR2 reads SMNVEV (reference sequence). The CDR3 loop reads CASSFGTSGPREQFF. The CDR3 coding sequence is TGTGCCAGCAGTTTCGGGACTAGCGGTCCACGTGAGCAGTTCTTC.

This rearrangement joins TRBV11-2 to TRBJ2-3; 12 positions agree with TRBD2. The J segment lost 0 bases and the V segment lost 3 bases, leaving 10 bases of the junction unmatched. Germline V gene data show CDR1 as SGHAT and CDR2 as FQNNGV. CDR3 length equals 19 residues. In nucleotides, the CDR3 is TGTGCCAGCAGCTTGGGACTAGCGGGTTATTTGAGGAGCACAGATACGCAGTATTTT. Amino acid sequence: CASSLGLAGYLRSTDTQYF.

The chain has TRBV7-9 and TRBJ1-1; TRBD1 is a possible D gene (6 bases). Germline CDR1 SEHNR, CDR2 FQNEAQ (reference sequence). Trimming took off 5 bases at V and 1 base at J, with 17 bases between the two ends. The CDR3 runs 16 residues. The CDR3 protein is CASSPGIQGWNTEAFF. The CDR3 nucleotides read TGTGCCAGCAGCCCCGGCATCCAGGGGTGGAACACTGAAGCTTTCTTT. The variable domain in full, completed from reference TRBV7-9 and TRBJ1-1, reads DTGVSQNPRHKITKRGQNVTFRCDPISEHNRLYWYRQTLGQGPEFLTYFQNEAQLEKSRLLSDRFSAERPKGSFSTLEIQRTEQGDSAMYLCASSPGIQGWNTEAFFGQGTRLTVV.